The clone carrying this TCR beta chain turned up a few times. These data belong to a study of blood T cell repertoires in COVID-19. Across the study: Acute and convalescent COVID-19 samples came from the United States, Italy and Spain. In each case, the material was cDNA or gDNA derived from T cells, B-cell-depleted T cells, or PBMCs.

Per the original methods: How many nucleated cells were present was estimated from reference gene primer amplification. TCRdb's table, derived via immunoSEQ multiplex PCR, lists solely in-frame clones and lacks some. V and J calls and clone size are as listed in that table; D and trimming were resolved from the DNA. The sample has 90,000 to 100,000 clones; around 84% are singletons. This receptor was taken from a man in his 70s with active or convalescent COVID-19. The sample consisted of peripheral blood.

CDR3 sequence reads: CASSSFGGAGGSGNTIYF. DNA of the CDR3: TGTGCCAGCAGCTCCTTCGGGGGTGCGGGGGGCTCTGGAAACACCATATATTTT. J is TRBJ1-3 and V is TRBV7-2; D perhaps matches TRBD1 (5 bases). Between the trimmed V and J ends, which lost 4 bases and 0 bases, there was a span of 19 bases. CDR1 SGHTA and CDR2 FQGNSA come from the germline V gene. CDR3 length: 18 amino acids.